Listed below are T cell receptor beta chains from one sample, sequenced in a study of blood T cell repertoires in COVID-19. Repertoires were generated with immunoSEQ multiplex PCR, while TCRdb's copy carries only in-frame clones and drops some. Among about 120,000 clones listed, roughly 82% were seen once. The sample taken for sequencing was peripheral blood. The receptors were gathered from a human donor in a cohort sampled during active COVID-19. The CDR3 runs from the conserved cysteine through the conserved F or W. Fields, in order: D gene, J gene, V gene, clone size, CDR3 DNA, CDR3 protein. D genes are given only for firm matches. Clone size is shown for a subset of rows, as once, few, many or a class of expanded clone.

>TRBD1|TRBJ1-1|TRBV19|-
TGTGCCAGTAGTACATACAGGGGGCTGACTGAAGCTTTCTTT
CASSTYRGLTEAFF
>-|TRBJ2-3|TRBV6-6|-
TGTGCCAGCAGTTACCTTGATACGCAGTATTTT
CASSYLDTQYF
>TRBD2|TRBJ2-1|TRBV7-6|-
TGTGCCAGCAGCCCATTGGGGGGGGGCTCCTACAATGAGCAGTTCTTC
CASSPLGGGSYNEQFF
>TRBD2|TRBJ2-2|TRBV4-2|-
TGTGCCAGCAGCCAGATTCTCCTAGCGGGGGGGACTAACACCGGGGAGCTGTTTTTT
CASSQILLAGGTNTGELFF
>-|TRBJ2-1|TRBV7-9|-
TGTGCCAGTAGCTCCCCCAGGGGCCCGCCCTACAATGAGCAGTTCTTC
CASSSPRGPPYNEQFF
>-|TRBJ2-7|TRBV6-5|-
TGTGCCAGCAGTCGACCCAAGGGGGAACCCTACGAGCAGTACTTC
CASSRPKGEPYEQYF
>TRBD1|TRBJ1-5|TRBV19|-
TGTGCCAGTCGGGACAGGGATTATCAGCCCCAGCATTTT
CASRDRDYQPQHF
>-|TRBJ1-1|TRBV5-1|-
TGCGCCAGCACCACCGGGGGAACTGAAGCTTTCTTT
CASTTGGTEAFF
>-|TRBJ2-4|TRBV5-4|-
TGTGCCAGCAGCTTTGGGCAGTCGGGGACCAAAAACATTCAGTACTTC
CASSFGQSGTKNIQYF
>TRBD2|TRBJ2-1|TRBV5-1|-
TGCGCCAGCAGCCCCGTGTCCGGGGGGGCGAGCAATGAGCAGTTCTTC
CASSPVSGGASNEQFF
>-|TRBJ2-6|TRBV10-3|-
TGTGCCATCAGTGAGGGCCGCTCTGGGGCCAACGTCCTGACTTTC
CAISEGRSGANVLTF
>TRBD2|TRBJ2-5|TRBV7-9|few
TGTGCCAGCAGCCTCCAACTAACTAGCGGGGAAGAGACCCAGTACTTC
CASSLQLTSGEETQYF
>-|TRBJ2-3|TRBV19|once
TGTGCCAGTAGTATTGGCGGGACAGCTAGCACAGATACGCAGTATTTT
CASSIGGTASTDTQYF